This TCR beta chain was profiled in a study of cytomegalovirus exposure and HLA in healthy donors. Turning to this clone: The antigen remains unidentified.

This CDR3 has 19 residues. Germline V gene sequence: CDR1 SGHDN, CDR2 FVKESK. J gave up 1 base and V 1 base, and 14 bases lay outside the gene matches. Donors consisted of healthy bone marrow donors. The PCR made use of 60 Vbeta and 13 Jbeta primers. Profiling relied on immunoSEQ multiplex PCR, and the TCRdb table lists in-frame clones only, not all of them. The table records some 60,000 clones, approximately 80% of them present only once. Findings and limits, study-wide: The study listed roughly 150 cytomegalovirus-associated TCR beta chains.

The TCR originated in a male donor in good health and CMV-seronegative. The chain recombines TRBV14 with TRBJ2-5; TRBD2 aligns across 8 bases. Sequences were obtained from PBMCs. The CDR3 protein is CASSQGSTSERGLQETQYF. The CDR3 region has the DNA TGTGCCAGCAGCCAAGGATCGACTAGCGAGAGGGGCCTCCAAGAGACCCAGTACTTC.